These 10 T cell receptor beta chains came from one sample sequenced in a study of T-cell reconstitution after alpha-beta-depleted transplantation in children. Unique molecular identifiers were built into the TCRbeta library. TCRdb re-analysed the PCR reads in MiXCR, keeping a single row per CDR3 protein. The table lists 250,000 to 300,000 distinct CDR3 sequences, about 7.3% of them singletons, with about 9.3% in the top ten. Study results and caveats: At one year after transplant, newly produced T cells mostly accounted for T-cell counts and diversity.

These receptors' antigens are unknown. This specimen consisted of peripheral blood, obtained 360 days after TCRalphabeta/CD19-depleted stem cell transplant. The receptors stem from a female patient aged 2-10 years who had a stem cell transplant for Fanconi anemia, so the T cells may come from the graft donor.

This clonotype was seen repeatedly, ten times or more. The rearrangement links TRBV21-1 to TRBJ2-5. TRBV21-1 is given as a pseudogene. This CDR3 contains 14 residues. The CDR3 DNA reads TGTGCCAGCAGCAACAAGGTCACCCAAGAGACCCAGTACTTC. This codes for CASSNKVTQETQYF.

This clonotype showed up many times. The chain has TRBV29-1 and TRBJ1-4, with TRBD1 identical over 11 bases. V shed 8 bases, J shed 4 bases, and the junction held 3 bases outside the gene matches. Germline lookup yields CDR1 SQVTM and CDR2 ANQGSEA. The CDR3 sequence is 13 residues long. The CDR3 loop is CSFGTGGNEKLFF. Here the CDR3 DNA reads TGCAGCTTCGGGACAGGGGGTAATGAAAAACTGTTTTTT.

Remarks on this clonotype: A clone one base away is much larger, so this may be a read error. The CDR3 bases are TGTGCCACCAGCAGCCTAGCGGGGGGGCCTACCGGTGCCACCGGGGAGCTGTTTTTT. Its protein product is CATSSLAGGPTGATGELFF. The rearrangement joins TRBV15 to TRBJ2-2, with 12 positions matching TRBD2. This CDR3 region has 19 residues. Germline CDR1 is LNHNV and CDR2 is YYDKDF (reference sequence). The trim removed 3 bases at V and 4 bases at J, leaving 12 bases unmatched.

This clonotype was seen at least ten times. J is TRBJ2-1 and V is TRBV9; 9 positions agree with TRBD2. Losses at the gene ends were 3 bases for V and 7 bases for J; bases not matched to a gene: 11. The CDR3 loop spans 16 amino acids. Germline loops: CDR1 SGDLS, CDR2 YYNGEE. The CDR3 sequence is CASSAQSGGPGNEQFF. The CDR3 bases are TGTGCCAGCAGCGCCCAGAGCGGGGGGCCGGGTAATGAGCAGTTCTTC.

In this sample, this clonotype turned up a few times. The chain couples TRBV7-3 to TRBJ2-1; a weak D match, TRBD2 (5 bases). Trimming left V 4 bases short and J 12 bases short, with 16 bases between. Germline V lookup: CDR1 SGHTA, CDR2 FQGTGA. The CDR3 is made up of 13 amino acids. The CDR3: CASSSNPGYGQFF. The CDR3 coding sequence is TGTGCCAGCAGCTCTAACCCGGGGTACGGGCAGTTCTTC.

This clonotype was counted at least ten times. The rearrangement uses TRBV5-1 and TRBJ2-1; no firm D call. This CDR3 contains 14 residues. Germline CDR1 is SGHRS and CDR2 is YFSETQ. The V and J ends lost 3 bases and 8 bases respectively, with 15 bases between them. The CDR3 reads CASSSQSNWDEQFF. The CDR3 nucleotides read TGCGCCAGCAGCTCCCAGTCGAACTGGGATGAGCAGTTCTTC.

This rearrangement joins TRBV6-2 or TRBV6-3 to TRBJ1-1; TRBD1 matches at 8 bases. The CDR3 runs to 18 residues. Unmatched junction bases numbered 18, after V lost 5 bases and J lost 4 bases. Germline V gene data show CDR1 as MNHEY and CDR2 as SVGEGT. CDR3 sequence: CASSPGGLEGRISTEAFF. The CDR3 DNA reads TGTGCCAGCAGTCCAGGGGGCCTGGAGGGCCGGATCAGCACTGAAGCTTTCTTT.

This clonotype was recorded many times. The genes are TRBV24-1 and TRBJ2-5, with 9 bases aligning to TRBD1. Germline V lookup: CDR1 KGHDR, CDR2 SFDVKD. V was clipped by 0 bases and J by 2 bases; unmatched bases: 3. This CDR3 has 16 residues. The CDR3 nucleotides read TGTGCCACCAGTGATTTGGGACAGGGGCGTCAAGAGACCCAGTACTTC. This encodes CATSDLGQGRQETQYF.

This clonotype came up many times. This sequence joins TRBV6-1 and TRBJ2-1, with D unresolved. V was shortened by 5 bases and J by 0 bases, with 11 bases between the two germline ends. Germline CDR1 and CDR2: MNHNS and SASEGT. This CDR3 is 15 amino acids long. The DNA for the CDR3 is TGTGCCAGCAGTCGTGGGGTTAGCTCCTACAATGAGCAGTTCTTC. This encodes CASSRGVSSYNEQFF.

The J gene is TRBJ1-6, the V gene TRBV12-3 or TRBV12-4; 7 bases are a match to TRBD1. The ends lost 3 bases at V and 9 bases at J; junction bases unmatched: 8. There are 15 residues in the CDR3. CDR3 DNA: TGTGCCAGCAGTTTGTTGACAGGGCGGAGTTCACCCCTCCACTTT. This codes for CASSLLTGRSSPLHF.